Below are 10 T cell receptor beta chains sequenced from a single sample in a study. TCRdb reprocessed the 5' RACE reads via MiXCR and lists one record per CDR3 protein. Of tens of thousands of distinct CDR3 sequences listed, 17% are singletons. Sequencing was carried out using naive CD4+ T cells sorted from blood. Specified subset: naive CD4+ T cells, CD4+CD45RA+CD25-. These TCRs come from a female donor with breast cancer.

This clonotype came up a few times. The chain carries TRBV29-1 and TRBJ1-1; perhaps TRBD1 as D (6 bases). This CDR3 spans 11 amino acids. Trimming took off 6 bases at V and 9 bases at J, with 14 bases between the two ends. Germline CDR1 reads SQVTM; CDR2 reads ANQGSEA. The CDR3 here is CSVVTGPQAFF. CDR3 DNA: TGCAGCGTGGTGACAGGCCCGCAAGCTTTCTTT. Together with reference TRBV29-1 and TRBJ1-1, the CDR3 gives the full variable domain: SAVISQKPSRDICQRGTSLTIQCQVDSQVTMMFWYRQQPGQSLTLIATANQGSEATYESGFVIDKFPISRPNLTFSTLTVSNMSPEDSSIYLCSVVTGPQAFFGQGTRLTVV.

The J gene is TRBJ2-3, the V gene TRBV10-3, with 9 bases identical to TRBD2. This CDR3 spans 18 amino acids. Germline V gives CDR1 ENHRY, CDR2 SYGVKD. With V trimmed by 4 bases and J by 3 bases, 14 bases remained unmatched. Here the CDR3 reads CAISVLVAGEKGTDTQYF. The CDR3 DNA sequence: TGTGCCATCAGTGTATTGGTAGCGGGAGAGAAGGGTACAGATACGCAGTATTTT.

The chain links TRBV5-1 to TRBJ2-7; 7 bases fit TRBD1. The CDR3 length is 15 residues. Germline V lookup: CDR1 SGHRS, CDR2 YFSETQ. V dropped 2 bases and J dropped 6; count of bases not matched to a gene: 11. The CDR3 loop reads CASSLVGQGVFEQYF. The CDR3 nucleotides read TGCGCCAGCAGCTTAGTAGGTCAGGGGGTCTTCGAGCAGTACTTC.

This clonotype was seen many times. V gene TRBV15 combines with J gene TRBJ1-2; possible D gene TRBD1, 6 bases. Trimming removed 0 bases from V and 4 bases from J, with 15 bases in between. This CDR3 spans 16 amino acids. Germline CDR1 is LNHNV and CDR2 is YYDKDF (reference sequence). CDR3 DNA: TGTGCCACCAGCAGAGATGCAGGGGCGCGAGGCTATGGCTACACCTTC. Its protein product is CATSRDAGARGYGYTF.

This clonotype was found a few times. The CDR3 reads CASSVIGGLAGAGELFF. The DNA of the CDR3 is TGCGCCAGCAGTGTGATAGGGGGACTAGCGGGGGCCGGGGAGCTGTTTTTT. This chain connects TRBV10-2 to TRBJ2-2; 14 bases match TRBD2. The CDR3 is made up of 17 amino acids. Trimming cost V 4 bases and J 6 bases; bases outside gene matches: 7. Germline V CDR1 and CDR2: WSHSY, SAAADI.

This clonotype was seen a few times. The CDR3 DNA reads TGTGCCAGCAGCCAAGAGCCAGCGGGAGCCACCGGGGAGCTGTTTTTT. Protein sequence: CASSQEPAGATGELFF. The chain is built from TRBV4-2 and TRBJ2-2; 8 bases map to TRBD2. The CDR3 is made up of 16 amino acids. The ends lost 0 bases at V and 4 bases at J; junction bases unmatched: 4. Germline loops: CDR1 LGHNA, CDR2 YNFKEQ.

J is TRBJ2-1 and V is TRBV3-1; D may be TRBD2 (5 bases). V was pared by 6 bases and J by 3 bases, with 12 bases between. CDR1 is LGHDT, CDR2 YNNKEL, per germline (reference sequence). This CDR3 region has 14 residues. The CDR3 is CASRNRGLYNEQFF. The CDR3 DNA reads as TGTGCCAGCAGGAATAGAGGGCTCTACAATGAGCAGTTCTTC.

The chain joins TRBV4-1 to TRBJ2-3; D remains unclear. Trimming pared 0 bases from V and 8 bases from J, leaving 12 bases between. Germline V lookup: CDR1 MGHRA, CDR2 YSYEKL. The length of the CDR3 is 14 residues. The CDR3 DNA is TGCGCCAGCAGCCAAGACACCCTGGAAACTACGCAGTATTTT. Protein: CASSQDTLETTQYF.

This clonotype was counted at least ten times. V and J are TRBV20-1 and TRBJ2-7; TRBD1 aligns across 9 bases. The germline gives CDR1 DFQATT, CDR2 SNEGSKA (reference sequence). The V gene end was trimmed by 5 bases and the J gene end by 3 bases; junction bases not matched to a gene: 14. This CDR3 is 16 amino acids long. The CDR3 protein is CSAYPRGQGRLYEQYF. In DNA, the CDR3 is TGCAGTGCTTACCCAAGGGGACAGGGACGGCTCTACGAGCAGTACTTC.

This clonotype was found many times. This chain uses TRBV29-1 with TRBJ1-1; D remains ambiguous. The CDR3 totals 12 residues. Trimming took off 3 bases at V and 3 bases at J, with 8 bases between the two ends. The V gene's germline CDR1 is SQVTM and CDR2 ANQGSEA. The CDR3 DNA reads as TGCAGCGTTGATGGACTTCACACTGAAGCTTTCTTT. The encoded protein is CSVDGLHTEAFF.